The following is a T cell receptor beta chain sequence with its context. Antigen: not known. Sequencing was performed with immunoSEQ multiplex PCR; in TCRdb, only in-frame clones are kept and a portion is missing. The sample lists roughly 40,000 clones, approximately 86% seen once, with about 1.6% in the top ten. These data are taken from a study of T cells in narcolepsy. About the study: Healthy controls were enrolled alongside patients with narcolepsy type 1 or type 2. Study results and caveats: Blood of same and different patients, but not healthy controls, reportedly held recurring autoreactive clonotypes.

The germline V and J ends were trimmed by 4 bases and 7 bases, with 16 bases remaining between them. The CDR3 loop spans 14 amino acids. Germline V gene sequence: CDR1 MNHEY, CDR2 SVGAGI. V gene TRBV6-5 combines with J gene TRBJ1-2; D remains unclear. The sequence came from a human donor with narcolepsy. Sequences were obtained from CD45RA- memory CD4+ T cells from PBMCs. The CDR3 here is CASSFGRAPGGYTF. In nucleotides, the CDR3 is TGTGCCAGCAGTTTTGGACGAGCGCCGGGTGGCTACACCTTC.